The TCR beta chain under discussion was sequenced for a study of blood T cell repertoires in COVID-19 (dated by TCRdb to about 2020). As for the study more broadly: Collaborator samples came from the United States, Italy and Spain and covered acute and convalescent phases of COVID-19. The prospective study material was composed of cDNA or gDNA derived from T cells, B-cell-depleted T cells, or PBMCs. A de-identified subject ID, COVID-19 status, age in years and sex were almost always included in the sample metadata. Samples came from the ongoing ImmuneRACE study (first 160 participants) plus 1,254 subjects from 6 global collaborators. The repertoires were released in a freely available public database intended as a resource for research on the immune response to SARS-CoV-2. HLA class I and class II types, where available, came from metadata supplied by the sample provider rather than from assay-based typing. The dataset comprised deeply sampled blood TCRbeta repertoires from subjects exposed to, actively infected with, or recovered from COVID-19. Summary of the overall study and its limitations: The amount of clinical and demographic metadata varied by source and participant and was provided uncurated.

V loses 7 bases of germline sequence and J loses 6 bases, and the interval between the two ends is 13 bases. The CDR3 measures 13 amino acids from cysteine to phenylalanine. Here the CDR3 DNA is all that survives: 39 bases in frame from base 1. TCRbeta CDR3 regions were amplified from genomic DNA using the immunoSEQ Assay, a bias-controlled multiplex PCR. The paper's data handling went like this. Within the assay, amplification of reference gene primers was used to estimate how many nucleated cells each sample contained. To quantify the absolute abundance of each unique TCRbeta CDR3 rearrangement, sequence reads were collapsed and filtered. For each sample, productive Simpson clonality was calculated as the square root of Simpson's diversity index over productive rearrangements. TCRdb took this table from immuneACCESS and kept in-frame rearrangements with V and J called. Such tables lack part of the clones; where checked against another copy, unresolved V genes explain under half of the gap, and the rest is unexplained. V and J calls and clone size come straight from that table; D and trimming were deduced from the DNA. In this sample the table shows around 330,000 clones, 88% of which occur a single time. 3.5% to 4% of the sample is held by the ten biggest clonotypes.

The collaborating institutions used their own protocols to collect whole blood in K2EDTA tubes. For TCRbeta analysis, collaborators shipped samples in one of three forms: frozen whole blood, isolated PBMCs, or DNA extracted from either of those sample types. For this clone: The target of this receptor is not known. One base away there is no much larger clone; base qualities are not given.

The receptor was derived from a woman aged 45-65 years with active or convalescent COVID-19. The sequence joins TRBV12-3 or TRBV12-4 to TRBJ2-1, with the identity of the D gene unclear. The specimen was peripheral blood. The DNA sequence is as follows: TGTGCCAGCACCCCCCCGTATTCCAATGAGCAGTTCTTC. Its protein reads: CASTPPYSNEQFF.